Following are 13 T cell receptor beta chains from one sample sequenced in a study of T cell changes during pregnancy in multiple sclerosis. The protocol was immunoSEQ multiplex PCR, while the TCRdb copy is restricted to in-frame clones and leaves out a portion. Of approximately 99,000 clones listed, 75% to 95% are singletons. Sequenced material: peripheral blood, taken in the second trimester of pregnancy. These receptor sequences come from a female donor in good health, enrolled as a control in a pregnancy study.

This rearrangement joins TRBV6-5 to TRBJ2-7; 8 bases fit TRBD1. The trim removed 2 bases at V and 4 bases at J, leaving 4 bases unmatched. Germline loops: CDR1 MNHEY, CDR2 SVGAGI. This CDR3 contains 14 residues. This chain's CDR3 is CASSYMGQAYEQYF. The CDR3 DNA reads TGTGCCAGCAGTTACATGGGACAGGCGTACGAGCAGTACTTC.

This sequence joins TRBV30 and TRBJ2-3; 10 positions match TRBD2. The CDR3 consists of 15 residues. V dropped 2 bases and J dropped 1; count of bases not matched to a gene: 3. Germline V gene sequence: CDR1 GTSNPN, CDR2 SVGIG (reference sequence). The CDR3 region is CAWSRLAGGTDTQYF. The CDR3, as DNA: TGTGCCTGGAGTCGGCTAGCGGGGGGCACAGATACGCAGTATTTT.

V usage is TRBV7-8 and J usage is TRBJ1-2, with 7 bases aligning to TRBD1. CDR1 SGHVS and CDR2 FQNEAQ come from the germline V gene. CDR3 size: 15 residues. V trimming: 5 bases; J trimming: 4 bases; junction bases outside the gene matches: 10. CDR3: CASSPKGALLYGYTF. CDR3 DNA sequence: TGTGCCAGCAGCCCCAAGGGGGCTTTACTCTATGGCTACACCTTC.

The chain joins TRBV7-8 to TRBJ2-4; 16 bases match TRBD2. Germline-derived CDR1 and CDR2 are SGHVS and FQNEAQ. The CDR3 covers 18 residues. The V segment lost 3 bases and the J segment 2 bases; nucleotides outside the gene matches: 4. Here the CDR3 reads CASSLGLAGGLSKNIQYF. CDR3 nucleotide sequence: TGTGCCAGCAGCTTGGGACTAGCGGGGGGGCTATCCAAAAACATTCAGTACTTC.

This clone has a count of ten or more. The chain uses TRBV4-2 and TRBJ1-2; 9 bases match TRBD1. CDR3 length: 14 residues. Looked up from germline, CDR1 is LGHNA and CDR2 is YNFKEQ. The ends lost 4 bases at V and 4 bases at J; junction bases unmatched: 4. CDR3 in amino acids: CASSLGQGAYGYTF. CDR3 nucleotides: TGTGCCAGCAGCCTGGGACAGGGCGCCTATGGCTACACCTTC.

The rearrangement uses TRBV7-8 and TRBJ2-5; 10 bases are a match to TRBD2. The germline gives CDR1 SGHVS, CDR2 FQNEAQ. With V trimmed by 5 bases and J by 4 bases, 16 bases remained unmatched. The CDR3 extends over 18 amino acids. The CDR3 DNA follows: TGTGCCAGCAGCCCCAGGGAGCGGGGGGGCCAGGGTAGAGAGACCCAGTACTTC. Amino acid sequence: CASSPRERGGQGRETQYF. The variable domain in full, completed from reference TRBV7-8 and TRBJ2-5, reads GAGVSQSPRYKVAKRGQDVALRCDPISGHVSLFWYQQALGQGPEFLTYFQNEAQLDKSGLPSDRFFAERPEGSVSTLKIQRTQQEDSAVYLCASSPRERGGQGRETQYFGPGTRLLVL.

The chain is built from TRBV19 and TRBJ2-5; 10 bases align to TRBD2. The CDR3 extends over 14 amino acids. With V trimmed by 6 bases and J by 2 bases, 3 bases remained unmatched. The V gene's germline CDR1 is LNHDA and CDR2 SQIVND (reference sequence). The CDR3 protein is CASRLAGWQETQYF. DNA for the CDR3: TGTGCCAGTAGACTAGCGGGGTGGCAAGAGACCCAGTACTTC.

This clone was observed once. The rearrangement uses TRBV15 and TRBJ2-1; D is perhaps TRBD2 (5 bases). CDR1 is LNHNV, CDR2 YYDKDF, per germline (reference sequence). V gave up 3 bases and J gave up 6 bases, with 9 bases separating them. The CDR3 is 13 residues long. The CDR3 here is CATSSDYFNEQFF. CDR3 bases: TGTGCCACCAGCAGCGACTACTTCAATGAGCAGTTCTTC.

The chain recombines TRBV6-1 with TRBJ1-3; 8 nucleotides align to TRBD1. The CDR3 contains 15 residues. V was pared by 6 bases and J by 4 bases, with 8 bases of the junction left unmatched. Per the germline V gene, CDR1 is MNHNS and CDR2 is SASEGT. The CDR3 DNA is TGTGCCAGCAGACTTACGACAGGGGTCGGAAACACCATATATTTT. Protein: CASRLTTGVGNTIYF.

The chain combines TRBV7-2 with TRBJ2-5; maybe TRBD2 (7 bases). Trimming shortened V by 6 bases and J by 1 base, and 21 bases separated the two germline ends. The germline V gene encodes CDR1 SGHTA and CDR2 FQGNSA. The CDR3 runs to 17 residues. CDR3: CASSPNGGRLGQETQYF. The CDR3 bases are TGTGCCAGCAGTCCTAACGGGGGGCGCTTGGGCCAAGAGACCCAGTACTTC.

This clone was detected many times. J is TRBJ2-2 and V is TRBV6-4; 12 positions agree with TRBD2. The CDR3 covers 18 residues. V shed 5 bases, J shed 3 bases, and the junction held 10 bases outside the gene matches. CDR1 is MRHNA, CDR2 SNTAGT, per germline. DNA of the CDR3: TGTGCCAGCAGTCCCGCGACTAGCGGGAGTCCCGACACCGGGGAGCTGTTTTTT. Its protein product is CASSPATSGSPDTGELFF.

V gene TRBV5-1 combines with J gene TRBJ1-4, with 9 bases aligning to TRBD1. J lost 6 bases, V lost 0 bases, and 3 bases had no gene match. The CDR3 has 15 residues. Germline CDR1 and CDR2: SGHRS and YFSETQ. The CDR3 coding sequence is TGCGCCAGCAGCTTGGACAGGGGGCAGGATGAAAAACTGTTTTTT. It yields the protein CASSLDRGQDEKLFF.

V gene TRBV28 combines with J gene TRBJ1-1; D perhaps matches TRBD1 (6 bases). CDR1 MDHEN and CDR2 SYDVKM come from the germline V gene. Trimming removed 2 bases from V and 4 bases from J, with 11 bases in between. This CDR3 has 14 residues. The chain's CDR3 is CASSLGGYLTEAFF. The CDR3 DNA reads TGTGCCAGCAGTTTAGGGGGCTACCTCACTGAAGCTTTCTTT.